A single sample is the source of the 9 T cell receptor beta chains below, sequenced in a study of beta chain features in type 1 diabetes. Findings of the study overall: Shortening of TCRB CDR3s, moderate but significant, appeared in all four CD4+ subsets of Type 1 diabetes patients.

Their antigen targets remain unknown. Sequencing targeted expressed TCRB transcripts, as all isolated RNA had been reverse transcribed. Libraries were prepared by immunoSEQ multiplex PCR; TCRdb keeps only in-frame clonotypes and omits some of them. The sample has about 400,000 clones; approximately 12% are singletons. The source material was naive CD4+ T cells from blood. These receptor sequences come from a woman aged 18-29 years with type 1 diabetes.

This clone appeared a few times. V is TRBV10-3 and J is TRBJ2-3, with D maybe TRBD2 (6 bases). The CDR3 is made up of 13 amino acids. Germline V lookup: CDR1 ENHRY, CDR2 SYGVKD. The germline V and J ends were trimmed by 10 bases and 0 bases, with 11 bases remaining between them. CDR3 DNA sequence: TGTGCCACCGCCGGGACTAGCACAGATACGCAGTATTTT. It is translated as CATAGTSTDTQYF.

The rearrangement joins TRBV2 to TRBJ2-5; the match to TRBD2 covers 10 bases. Trimming at V came to 8 bases and at J to 5 bases, leaving 5 bases not matched to a gene. The CDR3 is 13 amino acids. Germline values: CDR1 SNHLY, CDR2 FYNNEI. As DNA, the CDR3 is TGTGCCAGCCAGCGGGGGGGCGTGGAGACCCAGTACTTC. It codes for CASQRGGVETQYF.

This clone was counted only a few times. This rearrangement joins TRBV7-9 to TRBJ2-2; D might be TRBD1 (6 bases). Germline V gives CDR1 SEHNR, CDR2 FQNEAQ (reference sequence). The CDR3 sequence is 16 residues long. Trimming stripped 5 bases from V and 3 bases from J, with 16 bases between. In DNA, the CDR3 is TGTGCCAGCAGCCCAGGGCCAGGGGAAGACACCGGGGAGCTGTTTTTT. Protein: CASSPGPGEDTGELFF.

This clone showed up just a few times. The chain is built from TRBV2 and TRBJ2-1; D is undetermined. Between the trimmed V and J ends, which lost 7 bases and 10 bases, there was a span of 14 bases. Germline assignment: CDR1 SNHLY and CDR2 FYNNEI. This CDR3 comprises 12 residues. CDR3 sequence: CASNVAAGEQFF. CDR3 coding DNA: TGTGCCAGCAATGTTGCTGCTGGCGAGCAGTTCTTC.

The gene calls are TRBV9 and TRBJ2-7; 7 bases line up with TRBD1. V shed 0 bases, J shed 1 base, and the junction held 7 bases outside the gene matches. The CDR3 totals 16 residues. Germline-derived CDR1 and CDR2 are SGDLS and YYNGEE. The CDR3 DNA follows: TGTGCCAGCAGCGTAGAGGGCAGGGGGTATTCCTACGAGCAGTACTTC. Translating gives CASSVEGRGYSYEQYF.

This clone came up a few times. This chain uses TRBV5-1 with TRBJ2-1; 10 nucleotides align to TRBD1. The V segment lost 4 bases and the J segment 7 bases; nucleotides outside the gene matches: 8. CDR1 is SGHRS, CDR2 YFSETQ, per germline. This CDR3 is built from 15 residues. CDR3 loop: CASSVPGQGLNEQFF. In DNA, the CDR3 is TGCGCCAGCAGCGTACCGGGACAGGGGCTTAATGAGCAGTTCTTC.

The chain is built from TRBV20-1 and TRBJ1-1; D is perhaps TRBD1 (6 bases). CDR1 and CDR2 (germline): DFQATT, SNEGSKA (reference sequence). The length of the CDR3 is 11 residues. V shed 3 bases and J shed 12 bases, with 14 bases lying between them. In DNA, the CDR3 is TGCAGTGCTAGGGGTGACAGGTTAACTTTCTTT. Translated: CSARGDRLTFF.

This chain links TRBV21-1 with TRBJ1-1. TRBV21-1 is designated a pseudogene. This CDR3 region has 15 residues. Here the CDR3 DNA reads TGTGCCAGCAGCATTTGGCCACGAGGAGTCACTGAAGCTTTCTTT. Amino acids: CASSIWPRGVTEAFF.

J is TRBJ2-2 and V is TRBV25-1, with a weak D call TRBD1 (5 bases). The CDR3 length is 15 residues. The V gene lost 2 bases and the J gene lost 4 bases, with 11 bases spanning the gap. Germline CDR1 is MGHDK and CDR2 is SYGVNS. In nucleotides, the CDR3 is TGTGCCAGCAGTGAAGACCACAGGACCACCGGGGAGCTGTTTTTT. Residues: CASSEDHRTTGELFF.